This record concerns one TCR beta chain sequence. These data originate in a study of type 1 and type 2 diabetes patients. Genomic DNA was the PCR template. Amplification of the beta chain CDR3 used 30 forward and 13 reverse multiplex primers. TCRdb re-called the multiplex PCR reads with MiXCR, one entry per CDR3 protein. The sample lists about 250,000 distinct CDR3 sequences; 40% to 50% were seen once. The CDR3 totals 14 residues. Trimming cost V 3 bases and J 5 bases; bases outside gene matches: 5. CDR1 is SGHVS and CDR2 is FNYEAQ in the germline V gene. Specimen: peripheral blood mononuclear cells (PBMCs). The chain uses TRBV7-6 and TRBJ2-7, with 9 bases identical to TRBD1. This clonotype was obtained from a man between 18 and 35 years old with type 2 diabetes. CDR3 in amino acids: CASSFGDRGNEQYF. In DNA form, the CDR3 reads TGTGCCAGCAGCTTTGGAGACAGGGGGAACGAGCAGTACTTC.